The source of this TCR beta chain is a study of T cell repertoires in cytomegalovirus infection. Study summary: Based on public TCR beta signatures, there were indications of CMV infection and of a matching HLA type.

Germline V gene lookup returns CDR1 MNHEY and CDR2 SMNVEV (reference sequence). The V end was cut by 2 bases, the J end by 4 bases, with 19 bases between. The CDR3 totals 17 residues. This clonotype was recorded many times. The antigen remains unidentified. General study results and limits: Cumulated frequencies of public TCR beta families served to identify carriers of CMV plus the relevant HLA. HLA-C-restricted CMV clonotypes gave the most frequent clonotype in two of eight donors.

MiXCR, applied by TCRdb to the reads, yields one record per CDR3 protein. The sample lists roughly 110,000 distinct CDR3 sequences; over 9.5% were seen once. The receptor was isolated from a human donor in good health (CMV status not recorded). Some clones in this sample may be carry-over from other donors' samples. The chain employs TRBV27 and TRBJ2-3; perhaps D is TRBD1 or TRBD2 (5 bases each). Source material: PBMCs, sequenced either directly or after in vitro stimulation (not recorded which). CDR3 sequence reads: CASSLRGLTGRADTQYF. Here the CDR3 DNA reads TGTGCCAGCAGTTTAAGGGGCCTGACGGGGCGGGCAGATACGCAGTATTTT.